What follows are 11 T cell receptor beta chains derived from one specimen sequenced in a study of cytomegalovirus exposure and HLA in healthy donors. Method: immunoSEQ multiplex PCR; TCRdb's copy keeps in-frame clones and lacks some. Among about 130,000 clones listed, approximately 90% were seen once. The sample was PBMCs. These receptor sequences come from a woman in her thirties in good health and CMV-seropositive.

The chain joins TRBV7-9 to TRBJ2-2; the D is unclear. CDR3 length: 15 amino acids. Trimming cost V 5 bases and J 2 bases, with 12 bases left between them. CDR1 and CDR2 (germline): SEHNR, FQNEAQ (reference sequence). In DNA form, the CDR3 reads TGTGCCAGCAGCAAGAAGCCGATCAACACCGGGGAGCTGTTTTTT. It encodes CASSKKPINTGELFF.

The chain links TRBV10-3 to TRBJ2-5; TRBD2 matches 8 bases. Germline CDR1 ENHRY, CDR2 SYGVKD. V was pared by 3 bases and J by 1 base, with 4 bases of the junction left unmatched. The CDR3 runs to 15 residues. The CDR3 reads CAISELAARQETQYF. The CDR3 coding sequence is TGTGCCATCAGTGAACTAGCGGCGCGCCAAGAGACCCAGTACTTC.

The CDR3 DNA is TGCGCCAGCAGCTTGAATTCCGGGACAGGGGACTACGAGCAGTACTTC. It is translated as CASSLNSGTGDYEQYF. The J gene is TRBJ2-7, the V gene TRBV5-1; 10 nucleotides match TRBD1. There are 16 residues in the CDR3. Germline V gene lookup returns CDR1 SGHRS and CDR2 YFSETQ. V gave up 1 base and J gave up 3 bases; unmatched junction bases: 7.

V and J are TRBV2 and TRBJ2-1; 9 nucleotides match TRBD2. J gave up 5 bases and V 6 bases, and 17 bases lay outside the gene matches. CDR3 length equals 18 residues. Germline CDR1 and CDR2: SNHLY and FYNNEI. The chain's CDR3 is CASRTRPIAGVLHNEQFF. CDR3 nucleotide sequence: TGTGCCAGCAGGACGAGACCAATAGCGGGAGTGCTCCACAATGAGCAGTTCTTC.

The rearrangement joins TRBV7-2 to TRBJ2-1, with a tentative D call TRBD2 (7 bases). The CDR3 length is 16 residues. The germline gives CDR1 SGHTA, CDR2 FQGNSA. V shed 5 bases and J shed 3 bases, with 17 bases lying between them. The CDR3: CASSLPGGVGYNEQFF. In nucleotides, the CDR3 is TGTGCCAGCAGCCTTCCGGGGGGCGTAGGCTACAATGAGCAGTTCTTC.

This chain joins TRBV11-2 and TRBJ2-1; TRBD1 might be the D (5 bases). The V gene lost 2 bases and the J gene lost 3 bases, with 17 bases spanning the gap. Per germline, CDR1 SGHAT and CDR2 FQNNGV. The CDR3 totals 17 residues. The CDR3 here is CASSLLPLVGLYNEQFF. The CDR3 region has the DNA TGTGCCAGCAGCTTACTGCCGTTAGTGGGGCTCTACAATGAGCAGTTCTTC.

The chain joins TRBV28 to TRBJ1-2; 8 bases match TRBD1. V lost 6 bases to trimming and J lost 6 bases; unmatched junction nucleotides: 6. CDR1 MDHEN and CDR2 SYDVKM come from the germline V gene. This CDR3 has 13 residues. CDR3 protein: CASRIGQGDGYTF. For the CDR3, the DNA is TGTGCCAGCAGGATAGGACAGGGAGATGGCTACACCTTC.

CDR3 nucleotide sequence: TGCGCCAGCAGCTTGATTTGGGGGGCCTACAATGAGCAGTTCTTC. Amino acids: CASSLIWGAYNEQFF. The chain carries TRBV5-1 and TRBJ2-1; D possibly corresponds to TRBD2 (6 bases). The length of the CDR3 is 15 residues. Trimming removed 1 base at V and 2 bases at J, with 10 bases between. The germline gives CDR1 SGHRS, CDR2 YFSETQ.

The CDR3 loop reads CASRETSGGSTDTQYF. DNA for the CDR3: TGTGCCAGCAGAGAAACTAGCGGGGGTAGCACAGATACGCAGTATTTT. The V call is TRBV2, the J call TRBJ2-3; 11 bases match TRBD2. The ends lost 6 bases at V and 0 bases at J; junction bases unmatched: 5. The CDR3 runs to 16 residues. Germline V gene lookup returns CDR1 SNHLY and CDR2 FYNNEI.

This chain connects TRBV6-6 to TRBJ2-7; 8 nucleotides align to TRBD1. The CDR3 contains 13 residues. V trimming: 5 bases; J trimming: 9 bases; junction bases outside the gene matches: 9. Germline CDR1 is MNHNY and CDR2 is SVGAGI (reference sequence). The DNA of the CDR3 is TGTGCCAGCAGTACGGGACAGGTCTCCGTGCAGTACTTC. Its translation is CASSTGQVSVQYF.

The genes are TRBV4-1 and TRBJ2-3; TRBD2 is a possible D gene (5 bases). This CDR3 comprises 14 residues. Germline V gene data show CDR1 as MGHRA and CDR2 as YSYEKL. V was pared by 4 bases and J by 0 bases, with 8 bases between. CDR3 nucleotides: TGCGCCAGCAGCCTACGACTAAGCACAGATACGCAGTATTTT. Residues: CASSLRLSTDTQYF.